This T cell receptor beta chain was observed in a study of blood T cell repertoires in COVID-19. Study in general: Spain, Italy and the United States supplied samples that represented acute and convalescent COVID-19. PBMCs, B-cell-depleted T cells, or T cells were the source of the cDNA or gDNA that made up the material.

This CDR3 is 14 amino acids long. Trimming at V came to 5 bases and at J to 0 bases, leaving 3 bases not matched to a gene. The germline V gene encodes CDR1 LNHDA and CDR2 SQIVND (reference sequence). In the original analysis: The authors estimated nucleated cell counts from reference gene primer amplification. Measured with immunoSEQ multiplex PCR; TCRdb has only the in-frame clones, and not every one. That table is the source of V, J and clone size, and D and trimming were worked out from the DNA. The data show some 150,000 clones, approximately 90% seen once. Specimen: peripheral blood. The source is a human donor in a cohort sampled during active COVID-19. V usage is TRBV19 and J usage is TRBJ1-1; 7 nucleotides line up with TRBD1. The CDR3: CASSLGQMNTEAFF. CDR3 in DNA: TGTGCCAGTAGTCTGGGACAGATGAACACTGAAGCTTTCTTT.